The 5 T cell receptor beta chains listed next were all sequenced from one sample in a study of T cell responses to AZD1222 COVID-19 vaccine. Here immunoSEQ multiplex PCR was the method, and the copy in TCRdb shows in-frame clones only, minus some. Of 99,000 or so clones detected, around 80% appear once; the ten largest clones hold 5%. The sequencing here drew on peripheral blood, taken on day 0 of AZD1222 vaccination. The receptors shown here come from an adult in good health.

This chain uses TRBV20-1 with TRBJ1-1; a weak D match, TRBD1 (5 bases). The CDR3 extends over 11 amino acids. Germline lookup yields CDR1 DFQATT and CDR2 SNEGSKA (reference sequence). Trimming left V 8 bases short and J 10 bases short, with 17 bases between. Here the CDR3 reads CSTARWDLAFF. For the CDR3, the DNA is TGCAGTACCGCTAGGTGGGACTTAGCTTTCTTT.

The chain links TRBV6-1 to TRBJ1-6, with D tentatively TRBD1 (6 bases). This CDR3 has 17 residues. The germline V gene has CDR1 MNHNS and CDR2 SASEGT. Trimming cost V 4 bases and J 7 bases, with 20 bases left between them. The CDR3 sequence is CASSGQVPLQRNSPLHF. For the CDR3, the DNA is TGTGCCAGCAGTGGACAGGTCCCCCTCCAGAGGAATTCACCCCTCCACTTT.

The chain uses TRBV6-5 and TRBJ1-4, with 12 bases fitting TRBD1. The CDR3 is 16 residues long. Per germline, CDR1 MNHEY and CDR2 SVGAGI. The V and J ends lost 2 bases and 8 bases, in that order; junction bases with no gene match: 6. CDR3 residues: CASSYRPGTGGEKLFF. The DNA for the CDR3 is TGTGCCAGCAGTTACCGTCCTGGGACAGGGGGCGAAAAACTGTTTTTT.

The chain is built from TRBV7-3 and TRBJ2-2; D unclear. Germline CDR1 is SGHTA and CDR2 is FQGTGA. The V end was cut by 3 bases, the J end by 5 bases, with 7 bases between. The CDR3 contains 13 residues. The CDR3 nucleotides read TGTGCCAGCAGCTTCGGTGGGACCGGGGAGCTGTTTTTT. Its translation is CASSFGGTGELFF.

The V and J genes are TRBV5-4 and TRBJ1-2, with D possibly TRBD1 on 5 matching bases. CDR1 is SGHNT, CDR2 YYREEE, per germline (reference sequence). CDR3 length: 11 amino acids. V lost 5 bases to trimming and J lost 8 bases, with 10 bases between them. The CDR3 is CASSGGWGYTF. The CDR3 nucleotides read TGTGCCAGCAGTGGGGGTTGGGGCTACACCTTC.